This T cell receptor beta chain was sequenced during a study of neoadjuvant nivolumab and ipilimumab in lung cancer. Study in general: The combination arm added day-1 ipilimumab 1 mg/kg to nivolumab 3 mg/kg on days 1, 15, 29.

Overall study findings and caveats: Resected-tumor TCR richness correlated positively with pretherapy blood richness. TCR richness and clonality were higher in tumors than adjacent uninvolved lung. Pathologic regression was not significantly tied to TCR clonality.

The CDR3 consists of 13 residues. V was shortened by 5 bases and J by 1 base, with 8 bases between the two germline ends. Germline assignment: CDR1 SGHTA and CDR2 FQGTGA. For this clone: The antigen is unknown.

Libraries were prepared by immunoSEQ multiplex PCR; TCRdb keeps only in-frame clonotypes and omits some of them. The sample shows roughly 49,000 clones, about 89% of them seen only once. The clonotype was recovered from an adult with non-small cell lung cancer. Some clones in this sample may be carry-over from other donors' samples. The chain uses TRBV7-3 and TRBJ1-1; D might be TRBD1 (6 bases). This material consisted of blood, taken before neoadjuvant nivolumab, alone or with ipilimumab. This CDR3 reads CASSRGQNTEAFF. DNA for the CDR3: TGTGCCAGCAGCCGGGGACAGAACACTGAAGCTTTCTTT.